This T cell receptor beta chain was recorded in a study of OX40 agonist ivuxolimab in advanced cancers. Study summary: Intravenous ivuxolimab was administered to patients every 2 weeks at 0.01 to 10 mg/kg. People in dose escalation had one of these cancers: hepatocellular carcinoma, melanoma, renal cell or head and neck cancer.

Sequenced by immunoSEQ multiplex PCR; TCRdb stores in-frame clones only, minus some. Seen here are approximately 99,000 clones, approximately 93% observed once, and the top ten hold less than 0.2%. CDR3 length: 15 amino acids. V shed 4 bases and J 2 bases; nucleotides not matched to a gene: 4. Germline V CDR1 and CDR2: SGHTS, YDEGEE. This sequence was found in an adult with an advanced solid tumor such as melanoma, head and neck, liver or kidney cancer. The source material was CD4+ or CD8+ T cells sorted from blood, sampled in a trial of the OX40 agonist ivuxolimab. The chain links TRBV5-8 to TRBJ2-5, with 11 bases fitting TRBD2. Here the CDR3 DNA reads TGTGCCAGCAGCCGCCGGACTAGCGGGCAAGAGACCCAGTACTTC. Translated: CASSRRTSGQETQYF.